The present T cell receptor (beta chain) was sequenced within a study of T-cell reconstitution after alpha-beta-depleted transplantation in children. Overall study results and limits: The authors attributed T-cell counts and diversity one year after transplant mostly to newly produced T cells. About two months after transplant, alpha-beta T cells reportedly came from several hundred expanded graft clones.

The V end lost 1 base, the J end lost 8 bases, and 9 bases lay between the germline ends. Germline values: CDR1 DFQATT, CDR2 SNEGSKA (reference sequence). The CDR3 runs 12 residues. Preparation of the TCRbeta library was carried out with unique molecular identifiers. MiXCR, run by TCRdb on the PCR reads, gives a single entry per CDR3 protein. The sample includes around 200,000 distinct CDR3 sequences, approximately 10% of them seen just once. Comment on this clonotype: Its antigen is unknown.

Sequences were derived from PBMCs, sampled before TCRalphabeta/CD19-depleted stem cell transplant. The TCR sequence derives from a child less than two years old with acute myeloid leukemia, due to receive a stem cell transplant. V is TRBV20-1 and J is TRBJ2-1; D call uncertain. As DNA, the CDR3 is TGCAGTGCTAGAGCCCATGGAGATGAGCAGTTCTTC. Translating gives CSARAHGDEQFF.